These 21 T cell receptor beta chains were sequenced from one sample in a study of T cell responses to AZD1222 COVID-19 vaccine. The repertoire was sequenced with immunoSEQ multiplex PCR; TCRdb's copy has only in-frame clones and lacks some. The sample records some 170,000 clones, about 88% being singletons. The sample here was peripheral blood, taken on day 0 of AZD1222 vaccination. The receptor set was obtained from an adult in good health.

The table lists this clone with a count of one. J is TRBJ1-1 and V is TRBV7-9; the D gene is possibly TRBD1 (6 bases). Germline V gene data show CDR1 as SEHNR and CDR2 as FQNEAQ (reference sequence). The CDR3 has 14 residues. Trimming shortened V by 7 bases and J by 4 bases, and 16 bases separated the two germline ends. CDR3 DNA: TGTGCCAGCAACCTTGGGGGGCCCGGCACTGAAGCTTTCTTT. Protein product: CASNLGGPGTEAFF.

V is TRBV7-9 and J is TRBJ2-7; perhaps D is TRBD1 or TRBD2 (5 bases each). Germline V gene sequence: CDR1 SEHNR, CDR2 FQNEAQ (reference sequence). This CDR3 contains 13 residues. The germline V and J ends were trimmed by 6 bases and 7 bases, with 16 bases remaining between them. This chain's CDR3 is CASSFGTSGEQYV. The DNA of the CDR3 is TGTGCCAGCAGTTTCGGGACGTCGGGTGAGCAGTACGTC.

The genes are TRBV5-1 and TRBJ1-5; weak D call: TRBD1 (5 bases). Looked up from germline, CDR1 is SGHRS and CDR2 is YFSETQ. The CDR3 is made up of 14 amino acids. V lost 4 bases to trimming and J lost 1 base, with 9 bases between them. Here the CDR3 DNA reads TGCGCCAGCAGCCAGGGTCAGAGCAATCAGCCCCAGCATTTT. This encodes CASSQGQSNQPQHF. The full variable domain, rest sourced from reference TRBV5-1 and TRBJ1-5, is KAGVTQTPRYLIKTRGQQVTLSCSPISGHRSVSWYQQTPGQGLQFLFEYFSETQRNKGNFPGRFSGRQFSNSRSEMNVSTLELGDSALYLCASSQGQSNQPQHFGDGTRLSIL.

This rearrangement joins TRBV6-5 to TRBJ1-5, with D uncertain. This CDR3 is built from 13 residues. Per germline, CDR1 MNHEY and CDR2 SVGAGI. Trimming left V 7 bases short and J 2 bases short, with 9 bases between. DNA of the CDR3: TGTGCCAGCACAAGCGGTGGCAATCAGCCCCAGCATTTT. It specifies CASTSGGNQPQHF.

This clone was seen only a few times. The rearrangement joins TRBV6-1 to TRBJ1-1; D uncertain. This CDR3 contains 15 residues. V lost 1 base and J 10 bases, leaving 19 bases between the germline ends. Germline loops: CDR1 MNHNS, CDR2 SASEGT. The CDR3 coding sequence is TGTGCCAGCAGTGAAGGTCCGACCGGGATCTGGGGAGCTTTCTTT. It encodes CASSEGPTGIWGAFF.

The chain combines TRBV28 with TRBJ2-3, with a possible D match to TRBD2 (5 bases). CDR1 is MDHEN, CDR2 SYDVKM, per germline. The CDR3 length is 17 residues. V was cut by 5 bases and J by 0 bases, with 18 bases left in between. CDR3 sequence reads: CASSSGAAEISTDTQYF. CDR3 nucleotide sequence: TGTGCCAGCAGTAGCGGAGCAGCTGAGATAAGCACAGATACGCAGTATTTT.

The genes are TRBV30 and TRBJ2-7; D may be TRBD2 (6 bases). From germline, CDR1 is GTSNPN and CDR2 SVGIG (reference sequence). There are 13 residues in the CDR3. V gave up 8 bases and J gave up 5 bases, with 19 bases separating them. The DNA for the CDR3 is TGTGCCGGGGTCGCGGAGGGGCGTAACGAGCAGTACGTC. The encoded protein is CAGVAEGRNEQYV.

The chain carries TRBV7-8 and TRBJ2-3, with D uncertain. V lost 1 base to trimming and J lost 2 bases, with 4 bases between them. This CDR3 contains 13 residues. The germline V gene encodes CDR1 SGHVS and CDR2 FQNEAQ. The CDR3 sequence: CASSLEYTDTQYF. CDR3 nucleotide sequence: TGTGCCAGCAGCTTAGAGTACACAGATACGCAGTATTTT.

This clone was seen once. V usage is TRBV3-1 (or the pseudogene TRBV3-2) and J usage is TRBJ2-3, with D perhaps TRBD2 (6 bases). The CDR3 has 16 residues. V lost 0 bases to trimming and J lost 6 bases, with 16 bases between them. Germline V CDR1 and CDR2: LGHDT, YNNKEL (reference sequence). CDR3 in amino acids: CASSQDGAGKLDTQYF. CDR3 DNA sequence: TGTGCCAGCAGCCAAGATGGGGCGGGGAAGTTGGATACGCAGTATTTT.

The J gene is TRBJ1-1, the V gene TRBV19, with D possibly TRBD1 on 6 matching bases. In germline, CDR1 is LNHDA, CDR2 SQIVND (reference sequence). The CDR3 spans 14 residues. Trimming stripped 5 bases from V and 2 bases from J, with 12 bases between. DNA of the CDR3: TGTGCCAGTAGTCCGGGGACACACAACACTGAAGCTTTCTTT. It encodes CASSPGTHNTEAFF.

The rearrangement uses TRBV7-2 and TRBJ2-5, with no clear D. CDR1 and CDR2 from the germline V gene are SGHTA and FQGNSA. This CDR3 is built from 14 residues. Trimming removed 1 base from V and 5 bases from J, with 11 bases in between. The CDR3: CASSLDRVRETQYF. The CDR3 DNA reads TGTGCCAGCAGCTTAGATCGCGTTAGGGAGACCCAGTACTTC. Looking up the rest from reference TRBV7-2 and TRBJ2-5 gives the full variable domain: GAGVSQSPSNKVTEKGKDVELRCDPISGHTALYWYRQSLGQGLEFLIYFQGNSAPDKSGLPSDRFSAERTGGSVSTLTIQRTQQEDSAVYLCASSLDRVRETQYFGPGTRLLVL.

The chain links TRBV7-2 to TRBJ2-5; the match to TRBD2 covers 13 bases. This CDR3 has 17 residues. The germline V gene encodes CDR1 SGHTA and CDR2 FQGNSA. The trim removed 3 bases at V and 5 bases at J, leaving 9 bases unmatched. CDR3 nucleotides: TGTGCCAGCAGCTTTCGGGTGACTAGCGGGGGGAGGGAGACCCAGTACTTC. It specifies CASSFRVTSGGRETQYF.

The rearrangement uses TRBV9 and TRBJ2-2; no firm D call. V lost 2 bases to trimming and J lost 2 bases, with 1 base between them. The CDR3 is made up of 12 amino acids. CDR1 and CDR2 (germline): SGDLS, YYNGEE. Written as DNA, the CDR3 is TGTGCCAGCAGCGTCAACACCGGGGAGCTGTTTTTT. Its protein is CASSVNTGELFF.

The CDR3 DNA is TGTGCCAGCAGCCAAAGGGCTTCGGGGACAGGGAATGATCCTGAAGCTTTCTTT. It is translated as CASSQRASGTGNDPEAFF. The J gene is TRBJ1-1, the V gene TRBV3-1 (or the pseudogene TRBV3-2); 9 bases are shared with TRBD1. J was trimmed by 6 bases and V by 2 bases; bases with no gene match: 16. The V gene's germline CDR1 is LGHDT and CDR2 YNNKEL (reference sequence). The CDR3 is 18 amino acids.

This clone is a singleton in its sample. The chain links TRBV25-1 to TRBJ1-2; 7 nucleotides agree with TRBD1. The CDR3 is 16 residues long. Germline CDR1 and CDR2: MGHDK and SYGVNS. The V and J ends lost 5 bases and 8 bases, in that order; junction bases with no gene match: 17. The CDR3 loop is CASSLAGTEALRGYTF. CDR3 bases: TGTGCCAGCAGTCTCGCCGGGACAGAGGCCCTAAGGGGCTACACCTTC.

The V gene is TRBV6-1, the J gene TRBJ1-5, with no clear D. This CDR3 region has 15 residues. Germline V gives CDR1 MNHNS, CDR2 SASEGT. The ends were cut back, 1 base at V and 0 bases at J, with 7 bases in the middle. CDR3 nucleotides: TGTGCCAGCAGTGAAGAACAGCATAGCAATCAGCCCCAGCATTTT. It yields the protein CASSEEQHSNQPQHF.

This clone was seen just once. CDR3 in amino acids: CASSLVGTSGNRFQYF. CDR3 nucleotides: TGTGCCAGCAGCTTAGTAGGGACTAGCGGCAACCGGTTCCAGTACTTC. J is TRBJ2-5 and V is TRBV7-9; 11 bases agree with TRBD2. Germline assignment: CDR1 SEHNR and CDR2 FQNEAQ (reference sequence). CDR3 length: 16 residues. Germline trimming cut 1 base from V and 10 bases from J; bases unmatched to any gene: 11.

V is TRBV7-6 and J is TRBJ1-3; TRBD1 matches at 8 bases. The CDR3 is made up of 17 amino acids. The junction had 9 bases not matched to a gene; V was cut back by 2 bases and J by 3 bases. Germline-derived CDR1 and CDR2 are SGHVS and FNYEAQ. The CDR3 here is CASSLTTGVGFGNTIYF. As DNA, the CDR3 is TGTGCCAGCAGCTTAACGACAGGGGTCGGCTTTGGAAACACCATATATTTT.

CDR3 DNA: TGTGCCAGCCCAGCAACTAGGGAGAGCTCCTACAATGAGCAGTTCTTC. This codes for CASPATRESSYNEQFF. This rearrangement joins TRBV2 to TRBJ2-1, with D possibly TRBD2 on 5 matching bases. The CDR3 is 16 amino acids. Germline loops: CDR1 SNHLY, CDR2 FYNNEI. V lost 8 bases to trimming and J lost 0 bases, with 17 bases between them.

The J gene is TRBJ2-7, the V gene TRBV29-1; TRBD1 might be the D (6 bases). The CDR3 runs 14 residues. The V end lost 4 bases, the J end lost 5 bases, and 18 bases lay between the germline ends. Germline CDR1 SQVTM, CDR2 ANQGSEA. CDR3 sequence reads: CSVARMTQGDEQYF. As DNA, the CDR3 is TGCAGCGTTGCGAGGATGACACAGGGCGACGAGCAGTACTTC.

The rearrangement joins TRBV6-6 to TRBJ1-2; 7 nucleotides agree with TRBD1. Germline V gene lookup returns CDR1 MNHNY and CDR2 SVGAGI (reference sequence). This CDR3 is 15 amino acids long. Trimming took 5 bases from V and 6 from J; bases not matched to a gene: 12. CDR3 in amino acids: CASSHRGAREDGYTF. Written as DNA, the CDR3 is TGTGCCAGCAGTCACAGGGGCGCCAGGGAAGATGGCTACACCTTC.